The T cell receptor beta chain under discussion was sequenced for a study of PD-1 blockade in classical Hodgkin lymphoma. Documented time point: cycle 4 day 1 (C4D1), after 6 weeks of nivolumab. Every patient was affected by relapse after autologous stem cell transplantation, while exposure to brentuximab vedotin was not uniform. Best outcomes ranged across complete response, partial response and progressive disease. The data were produced by immunoSEQ multiplex PCR, yet TCRdb's version contains in-frame clones alone and is incomplete. The sample consists of tens of thousands of clones, 70% to 80% of them appearing once. In this sample, this clone turned up once. Trimming pared 4 bases from V and 2 bases from J, leaving 9 bases between. This CDR3 has 13 residues. Germline V gene sequence: CDR1 SGHKS, CDR2 YYEKEE (reference sequence).

The chain combines TRBV5-5 with TRBJ1-2, with a weak D call TRBD1 (6 bases). Sequencing was performed on peripheral blood mononuclear cells (PBMCs), taken before the fourth cycle of nivolumab. This receptor was obtained from a human donor with classical Hodgkin lymphoma. In nucleotides, the CDR3 is TGTGCCAGCAGCCCGGACAGAAACTATGGCTACACCTTC. Protein: CASSPDRNYGYTF. Using reference TRBV5-5 and TRBJ1-2 for the parts outside the CDR3, the full variable domain is DAGVTQSPTHLIKTRGQQVTLRCSPISGHKSVSWYQQVLGQGPQFIFQYYEKEERGRGNFPDRFSARQFPNYSSELNVNALLLGDSALYLCASSPDRNYGYTFGSGTRLTVV.